The TCR beta chain described here comes from a study of blood T cell repertoires in COVID-19. Authors' methods: From reference gene primer amplification, estimates of nucleated cell counts were derived. Measured with immunoSEQ multiplex PCR; TCRdb has only the in-frame clones, and not every one. D and trimming come from the DNA, and the V and J calls and clone size come from that table. The data hold about 64,000 clones, with roughly 80% observed a single time. CDR1 is SGHVS and CDR2 is FNYEAQ in the germline V gene. V shed 5 bases, J shed 7 bases, and the junction held 5 bases outside the gene matches. The CDR3 totals 13 residues.

This TCR came from a human donor in a cohort sampled during active COVID-19. Input material: peripheral blood. V is TRBV7-6 and J is TRBJ2-1; 7 bases are shared with TRBD2. The CDR3 region is CASSTRAGNEQFF. CDR3 DNA sequence: TGTGCCAGCAGCACCCGAGCGGGGAATGAGCAGTTCTTC.